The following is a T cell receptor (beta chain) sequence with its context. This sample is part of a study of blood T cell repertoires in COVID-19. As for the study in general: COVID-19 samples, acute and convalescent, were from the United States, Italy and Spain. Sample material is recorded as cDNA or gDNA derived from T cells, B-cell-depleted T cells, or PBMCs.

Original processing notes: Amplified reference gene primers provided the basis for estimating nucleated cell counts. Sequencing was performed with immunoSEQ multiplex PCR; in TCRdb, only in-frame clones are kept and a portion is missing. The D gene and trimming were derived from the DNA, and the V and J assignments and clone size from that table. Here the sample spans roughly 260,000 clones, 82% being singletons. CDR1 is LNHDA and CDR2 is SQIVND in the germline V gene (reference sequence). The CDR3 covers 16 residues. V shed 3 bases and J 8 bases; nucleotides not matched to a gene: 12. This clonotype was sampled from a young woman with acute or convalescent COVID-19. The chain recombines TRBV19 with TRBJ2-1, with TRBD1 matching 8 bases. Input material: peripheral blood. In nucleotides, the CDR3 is TGTGCCAGTAGTATCGGACAGGGACCCCCGATCGATGAGCAGTTCTTC. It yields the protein CASSIGQGPPIDEQFF.